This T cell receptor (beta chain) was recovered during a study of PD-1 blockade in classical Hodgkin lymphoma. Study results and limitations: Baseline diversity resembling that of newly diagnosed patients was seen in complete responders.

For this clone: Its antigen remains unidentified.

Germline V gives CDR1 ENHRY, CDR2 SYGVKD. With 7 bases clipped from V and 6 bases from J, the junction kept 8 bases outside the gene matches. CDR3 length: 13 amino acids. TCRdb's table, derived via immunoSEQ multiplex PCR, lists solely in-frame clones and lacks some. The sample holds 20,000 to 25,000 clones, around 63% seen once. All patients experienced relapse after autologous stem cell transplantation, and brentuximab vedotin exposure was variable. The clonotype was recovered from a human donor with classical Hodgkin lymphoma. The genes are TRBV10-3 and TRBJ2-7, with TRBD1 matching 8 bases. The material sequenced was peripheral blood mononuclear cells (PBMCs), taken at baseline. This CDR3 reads CAIMLDDRGEQYF. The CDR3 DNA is TGTGCCATCATGCTCGACGACAGGGGCGAGCAGTACTTC.